This T cell receptor beta chain was profiled in a study of vaccination effects on CD4 cells after COVID-19. Study as a whole: Participants each got two BNT162b2 or mRNA-1273 vaccine doses. General study points: The study, lacking early post-infection timepoints, had few convalescent patients.

TCRdb's copy holds only in-frame clones and misses some; the assay was immunoSEQ multiplex PCR. The data show some 68,000 clones, 80% seen once. On this clone: Its specificity is unknown. Other DNA sequences in the sample encode the same CDR3.

The CDR3 consists of 13 residues. Germline lookup yields CDR1 SGHRS and CDR2 YFSETQ. V was trimmed by 0 bases and J by 6 bases, leaving 8 bases between them. Ahead of sequencing, the ViraFEST assay grew antigen-specific CD4+ T cells using viral peptide pools. At the end of less than 12 days of culture, CD4+ T cells were isolated. Each vaccine recipient was nucleocapsid antibody negative and had no prior SARS-CoV-2 infection. With roughly 9.1 ug/ml peptides and around 9.6 IU/ml IL-2, fewer than 2.5 million PBMC per well were cultured. It was on days 3 and 7 that half the medium was replaced with IL-2 medium.

The receptor comes from a human donor who received a COVID-19 vaccine. The sample was CD4+ T cells from PBMCs cultured with SARS-CoV-2 spike peptides, taken before COVID-19 vaccination. The gene calls are TRBV5-1 and TRBJ2-3; TRBD2 is a possible D gene (5 bases). The CDR3 protein is CASSLAGGDTQYF. The CDR3 nucleotides read TGCGCCAGCAGCTTGGCGGGCGGGGATACGCAGTATTTT.